The 4 T cell receptor beta chains below were found in one sample sequenced in a study of OX40 agonist ivuxolimab in advanced cancers. Library method: the immunoSEQ multiplex PCR assay. Not all clones reach the TCRdb copy of this immuneACCESS table, which keeps in-frame sequences only. Checked studies attribute under half of the gap to unresolved V genes and leave the rest unexplained. A total of some 37,000 clones appear in this sample, roughly 82% of them only once. Clones ranked in the top ten supply less than 2% of the sample. The source material was CD4+ or CD8+ T cells sorted from blood, sampled in a trial of the OX40 agonist ivuxolimab. The receptor set was obtained from an adult with an advanced solid tumor such as melanoma, head and neck, liver or kidney cancer.

This sequence joins TRBV30 and TRBJ2-1, with D hard to call. The ends were cut back, 0 bases at V and 4 bases at J, with 7 bases in the middle. CDR3 length equals 13 residues. In germline, CDR1 is GTSNPN, CDR2 SVGIG (reference sequence). The CDR3 reads CAWSVNGYNEQFF. The CDR3 DNA reads TGTGCCTGGAGTGTAAACGGTTACAATGAGCAGTTCTTC.

The sample holds one count of this clone. V usage is TRBV27 and J usage is TRBJ2-3; D not resolved. The germline gives CDR1 MNHEY, CDR2 SMNVEV (reference sequence). The ends were cut back, 5 bases at V and 0 bases at J, with 12 bases in the middle. There are 15 residues in the CDR3. CDR3 bases: TGTGCCAGCAGTCTCCGAGGTCCTAGCACAGATACGCAGTATTTT. It specifies CASSLRGPSTDTQYF.

The V call is TRBV19, the J call TRBJ1-4, with a tentative D call TRBD1 (6 bases). CDR3 length: 13 residues. CDR1 is LNHDA, CDR2 SQIVND, per germline (reference sequence). V was clipped by 3 bases and J by 8 bases, with 10 bases between them. CDR3: CASSITGGEKLFF. The CDR3 DNA sequence: TGTGCCAGTAGTATTACGGGGGGCGAAAAACTGTTTTTT. Using reference TRBV19 and TRBJ1-4 for the parts outside the CDR3, the full variable domain is DGGITQSPKYLFRKEGQNVTLSCEQNLNHDAMYWYRQDPGQGLRLIYYSQIVNDFQKGDIAEGYSVSREKKESFPLTVTSAQKNPTAFYLCASSITGGEKLFFGSGTQLSVL.

The V and J genes are TRBV5-1 and TRBJ1-1, with D possibly matching TRBD1 (5 bases). Germline CDR1 reads SGHRS; CDR2 reads YFSETQ. The CDR3 has 15 residues. V lost 0 bases and J lost 1, with 10 bases in between. The CDR3, as DNA: TGCGCCAGCAGCTTGGAAGGGGCAAAGAACACTGAAGCTTTCTTT. Encoded protein: CASSLEGAKNTEAFF.